A selection of T cell receptor beta chains follows, all from one sample in a study of a mutant IDH1 vaccine in newly diagnosed glioma. Their antigens are not known. Libraries were prepared by immunoSEQ multiplex PCR; TCRdb keeps only in-frame clonotypes and omits some of them. The sample carries under 55,000 clones, roughly 90% recorded once. The sample was PBMCs, taken from a glioma patient whose treatment included an IDH1 peptide vaccine. These receptors all come from a man in his fifties with glioma. CDR3s include the opening cysteine and the closing phenylalanine or tryptophan. D genes are given only for firm matches. Not all rows give a size; the values are once, few, many and, for expanded clones, a class.

-	-	TRBV2	TRBJ1-1	CASRVQENTEAFF	TGTGCCAGCAGGGTACAGGAGAACACTGAAGCTTTCTTT
-	-	TRBV2	TRBJ2-7	CASRGGPSYEQYF	TGTGCCAGCAGGGGGGGTCCCTCCTACGAGCAGTACTTC
-	-	TRBV28	TRBJ2-1	CAIQARNSYNEQFF	TGTGCCATCCAGGCTAGGAACTCCTACAATGAGCAGTTCTTC
TRBD1	-	TRBV6-5	TRBJ2-5	CASSPGQQETQYF	TGTGCCAGCAGTCCGGGACAGCAAGAGACCCAGTACTTC
-	-	TRBV10-3	TRBJ2-1	CAISEVGNPAQFF	TGTGCCATCAGTGAAGTCGGTAATCCGGCGCAGTTCTTC
TRBD2	few	TRBV6-1	TRBJ2-5	CASSETSGGAETQYF	TGTGCCAGCAGTGAGACTAGCGGGGGGGCAGAGACCCAGTACTTC
TRBD1	-	TRBV19	TRBJ1-2	CATTDRESGYTF	TGTGCCACCACGGACAGGGAGAGTGGCTACACCTTC
TRBD2	once	TRBV5-1	TRBJ2-7	CASSLRGGVTHYEQYF	TGCGCCAGCAGCCTTCGGGGGGGGGTCACCCACTACGAGCAGTACTTC
-	once	TRBV7-9	TRBJ2-2	CASTTNRGGTERELFF	TGTGCCAGCACAACAAACAGGGGGGGGACCGAGAGGGAGCTGTTTTTT
-	-	TRBV5-1	TRBJ1-1	CASSLSKAMNTEAFF	TGCGCCAGCAGCTTGTCCAAAGCCATGAACACTGAAGCTTTCTTT
TRBD1	-	TRBV6-1	TRBJ1-2	CASSETTGNYGYTF	TGTGCCAGCAGTGAAACGACAGGGAACTATGGCTACACCTTC
-	few	TRBV15	TRBJ1-3	CATSRDPGGGNTIYF	TGTGCCACCAGCAGAGATCCCGGGGGTGGAAACACCATATATTTT
TRBD1	-	TRBV19	TRBJ2-5	CASSPIGQGGETQYF	TGTGCCAGTAGTCCCATAGGACAGGGTGGCGAGACCCAGTACTTC
TRBD1	-	TRBV5-6	TRBJ1-1	CASSDRDRRNTEAFF	TGTGCCAGCAGCGACCGGGACAGGAGGAACACTGAAGCTTTCTTT
TRBD2	-	TRBV18	TRBJ2-1	CASSRTSGIQAYNEQFF	TGTGCCAGCTCACGTACTAGCGGTATTCAGGCCTACAATGAGCAGTTCTTC
-	-	TRBV28	TRBJ2-6	CASSLFASSGANVLTF	TGTGCCAGCAGTTTATTCGCCAGCTCTGGGGCCAACGTCCTGACTTTC
-	-	TRBV5-1	TRBJ2-5	CASSFGGGETQYF	TGCGCCAGCAGCTTTGGAGGGGGGGAGACCCAGTACTTC
-	-	TRBV5-1	TRBJ1-1	CASSSQGRNTEAFF	TGCGCCAGCAGCTCACAGGGAAGGAACACTGAAGCTTTCTTT
TRBD1	-	TRBV5-1	TRBJ2-1	CASSSWTGANEQFF	TGCGCCAGCAGCTCCTGGACAGGGGCCAATGAGCAGTTCTTC
-	-	TRBV5-6	TRBJ2-7	CASSSSGTADYEQYF	TGTGCCAGCAGCTCATCCGGGACGGCAGACTACGAGCAGTACTTC
TRBD1	-	TRBV19	TRBJ1-5	CASSLGTATNQPQHF	TGTGCCAGTAGTCTAGGGACAGCAACTAATCAGCCCCAGCATTTT
-	-	TRBV29-1	TRBJ1-2	CSARPTSYGYTF	TGCAGCGCCCGCCCCACGTCCTATGGCTACACCTTC
TRBD1	-	TRBV5-1	TRBJ2-2	CASSLAGTGYTGELFF	TGCGCCAGCAGCTTGGCGGGGACAGGGTACACCGGGGAGCTGTTTTTT
TRBD1	-	TRBV19	TRBJ1-1	CASSMRPDRGISTFF	TGTGCCAGTAGTATGAGACCCGACAGGGGTATTTCGACTTTCTTT
-	-	TRBV7-2	TRBJ2-7	CASSLGPGSSYEQYF	TGTGCCAGCAGCTTAGGGCCCGGGAGCTCCTACGAGCAGTACTTC
-	-	TRBV5-5	TRBJ1-5	CASSFMGAGQPQHF	TGTGCCAGCAGCTTCATGGGGGCAGGGCAGCCCCAGCATTTT
-	-	TRBV19	TRBJ1-5	CASRGTYNQPQHF	TGTGCCAGTAGGGGAACTTACAATCAGCCCCAGCATTTT
-	-	TRBV6-6	TRBJ2-1	CASSYMGHDTEFF	TGTGCCAGCAGTTATATGGGCCATGATACGGAGTTCTTC
-	once	TRBV15	TRBJ1-3	CATSRDSTPGNTIYF	TGTGCCACCAGCAGAGATTCGACACCTGGTAACACCATATATTTT
-	-	TRBV28	TRBJ2-4	CASREQGGKNIQYF	TGTGCCAGCAGGGAACAGGGCGGCAAAAACATTCAGTACTTC
TRBD1	-	TRBV4-2	TRBJ1-5	CASSQEWGQTYQPQHF	TGTGCCAGCAGCCAAGAATGGGGACAGACCTATCAGCCCCAGCATTTT
TRBD1	-	TRBV7-3	TRBJ2-7	CASSLGQGRAYEQYF	TGTGCCAGCAGCTTAGGACAGGGACGGGCGTACGAGCAGTACTTC
-	-	TRBV6-5	TRBJ2-1	CASSYGAEQFF	TGTGCCAGCAGTTATGGAGCTGAGCAGTTCTTC
TRBD1	-	TRBV2	TRBJ1-2	CASSETGIYGYTF	TGTGCCAGCAGTGAGACAGGGATCTATGGCTACACCTTC
-	-	TRBV10-3	TRBJ1-5	CAISALDNQPQHF	TGTGCCATCAGTGCTCTAGACAATCAGCCCCAGCATTTT
-	-	TRBV30	TRBJ2-3	CAWSVGGSTDTQYF	TGTGCCTGGAGCGTCGGGGGCTCCACAGATACGCAGTATTTT
-	-	TRBV29-1	TRBJ2-1	CSVEPGSYNEQFF	TGCAGCGTTGAACCGGGCTCCTACAATGAGCAGTTCTTC
TRBD1	-	TRBV29-1	TRBJ1-4	CSVAAGGREKLFF	TGCAGCGTTGCTGCAGGGGGGCGGGAAAAACTGTTTTTT
-	-	TRBV6-1	TRBJ2-3	CASSEFLDIGDTQYF	TGTGCCAGCAGTGAATTTTTGGACATTGGAGATACGCAGTATTTT
-	-	TRBV18	TRBJ1-2	CASSRDRANYGYTF	TGTGCCAGCTCACGGGACCGAGCCAACTATGGCTACACCTTC
-	few	TRBV9	TRBJ1-2	CASSPRQDLFGGYTF	TGTGCCAGCAGCCCACGACAGGATCTGTTCGGTGGCTACACCTTC
-	-	TRBV5-1	TRBJ1-3	CASSLTPPGTTSGNTIYF	TGCGCCAGCAGCTTGACCCCCCCCGGGACAACCTCTGGAAACACCATATATTTT
TRBD2	-	TRBV2	TRBJ2-7	CASSDETGGYEQYF	TGTGCCAGCAGTGACGAAACGGGGGGTTACGAGCAGTACTTC
-	-	TRBV9	TRBJ2-3	CASSVVDRTGTQYF	TGTGCCAGCAGCGTAGTTGATCGTACAGGTACGCAGTATTTT
-	-	TRBV28	TRBJ1-2	CASSFSAGSNYGYTF	TGTGCCAGCAGTTTTTCGGCAGGATCGAACTATGGCTACACCTTC
-	-	TRBV7-2	TRBJ2-5	CASSVYGAQYF	TGTGCCAGCAGCGTCTACGGTGCCCAGTACTTC
-	-	TRBV18	TRBJ1-5	CASERNQPQHF	TGTGCCAGCGAACGCAATCAGCCCCAGCATTTT
-	-	TRBV7-2	TRBJ2-7	CASSLAGRVKEYEQYF	TGTGCCAGCAGCTTAGCTGGGCGGGTAAAGGAGTACGAGCAGTACTTC
-	-	TRBV9	TRBJ1-5	CASSVGPGRNQPQHF	TGTGCCAGCAGCGTAGGTCCAGGGAGGAATCAGCCCCAGCATTTT
TRBD1	-	TRBV5-1	TRBJ2-5	CASSASGGRETQYF	TGCGCCAGCAGCGCCTCAGGGGGCAGGGAGACCCAGTACTTC